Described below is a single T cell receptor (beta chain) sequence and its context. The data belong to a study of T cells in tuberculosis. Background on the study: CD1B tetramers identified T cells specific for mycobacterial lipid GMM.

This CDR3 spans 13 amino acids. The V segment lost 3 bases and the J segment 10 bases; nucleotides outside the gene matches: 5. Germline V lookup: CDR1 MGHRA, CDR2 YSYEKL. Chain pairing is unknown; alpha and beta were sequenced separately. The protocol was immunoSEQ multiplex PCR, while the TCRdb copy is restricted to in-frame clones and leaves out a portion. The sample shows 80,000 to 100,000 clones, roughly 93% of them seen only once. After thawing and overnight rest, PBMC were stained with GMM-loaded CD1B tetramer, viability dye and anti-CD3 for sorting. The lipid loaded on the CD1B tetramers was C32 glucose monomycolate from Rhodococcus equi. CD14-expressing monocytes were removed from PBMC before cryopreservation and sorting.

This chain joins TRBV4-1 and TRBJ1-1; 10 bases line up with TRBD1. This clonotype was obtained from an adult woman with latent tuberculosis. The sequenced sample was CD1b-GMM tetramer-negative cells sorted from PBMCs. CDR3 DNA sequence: TGCGCCAGCAGCCAGACAGGGGGCGCAGGAGCTTTCTTT. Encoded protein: CASSQTGGAGAFF.